Reported below is one T cell receptor beta chain. The sample carries other DNA sequences with the same CDR3. The record originates from a study of blood T cell repertoires in COVID-19. Study background: Whether acute or convalescent, the COVID-19 samples came from the United States, Italy and Spain. T cells, B-cell-depleted T cells, or PBMCs provided the cDNA or gDNA that served as material.

V was shortened by 4 bases and J by 2 bases, with 8 bases between the two germline ends. The CDR3 runs to 13 residues. Germline CDR1 is KGHSH and CDR2 is LQKENI. Per the original methods: Amplification of reference gene primers provided the estimated nucleated cell counts. Profiling relied on immunoSEQ multiplex PCR, and the TCRdb table lists in-frame clones only, not all of them. V and J calls plus clone size are reproduced from that table; the DNA served to infer D and trimming. The sample holds under 300,000 clones, roughly nine tenths seen once. The sequence was obtained from a man in his fifties or sixties with acute or convalescent COVID-19. The J gene is TRBJ1-1, the V gene TRBV18; D is possibly TRBD1 (5 bases). The sequenced sample consisted of peripheral blood. CDR3 coding DNA: TGTGCCAGCTCACGGCAGGGAAACACTGAAGCTTTCTTT. Translating gives CASSRQGNTEAFF.